The clone carrying this TCR beta chain was detected only a few times. Antigen: not known. TCR alpha and TCR beta cDNA libraries carrying sample barcodes and UMIs came from 5'RACE with constant-segment primers. TCRdb re-analysed the 5' RACE reads in MiXCR, keeping a single row per CDR3 protein. Of 150,000 to 200,000 distinct CDR3 sequences detected, around a tenth appear once; the ten largest clones hold approximately 3.8%. The sample comes from a study of T-cell memory formation after mild COVID-19. Overall study: Across donors, TCR clusters were largely donor specific. Study-wide results and caveats: Balance between CD4 and CD8 was seen in clones contracting day 15 to 85, and a CD4+ lean was seen in later expanders. Second-wave clones reaching peak frequency on day 37 lacked confirmed SARS-CoV-2 specificity.

The CDR3 runs to 13 residues. Germline V gives CDR1 MGHDK, CDR2 SYGVNS. V was trimmed by 4 bases and J by 4 bases, leaving 8 bases between them. This rearrangement joins TRBV25-1 to TRBJ2-1; the D gene is possibly TRBD1 (6 bases). This sequence was found in a young man who had mild COVID-19 (a few samples of this study predate the infection). Cell type and time point are not known. The sample taken for sequencing was PBMCs or a T cell subset sorted from them (not recorded which). The CDR3 bases are TGTGCCAGCAGTGGGGACATATACAATGAGCAGTTCTTC. Translation: CASSGDIYNEQFF.